Shown below are 8 T cell receptor beta chains from a single sample sequenced in a study of cytomegalovirus exposure and HLA in healthy donors. PCR amplification relied on 60 Vbeta primers (plus 13 Jbeta primers). Data came from immunoSEQ multiplex PCR; TCRdb stores just in-frame clones and leaves some out. The data hold 60,000 to 70,000 clones, with about 60% observed a single time. Input material: PBMCs. These receptors came from a woman in her forties or fifties in good health and CMV-seronegative.

V and J are TRBV15 and TRBJ2-1; TRBD1 agrees at 8 bases. There are 17 residues in the CDR3. The germline gives CDR1 LNHNV, CDR2 YYDKDF (reference sequence). J lost 6 bases, V lost 0 bases, and 10 bases had no gene match. CDR3 sequence (DNA): TGTGCCACCAGCAGAGATCTGGACAGGGTAGACCCCAATGAGCAGTTCTTC. Translated, it gives CATSRDLDRVDPNEQFF.

The chain uses TRBV28 and TRBJ1-5; TRBD1 agrees at 7 bases. After removal of 5 bases from V and 2 bases from J, the junction contained 3 bases not matched to a gene. Germline-derived CDR1 and CDR2 are MDHEN and SYDVKM. This CDR3 has 14 residues. This CDR3 is CASSGDSGNQPQHF. Here the CDR3 DNA reads TGTGCCAGCAGTGGGGACAGCGGCAATCAGCCCCAGCATTTT.

The chain couples TRBV6-5 to TRBJ1-5, with TRBD1 identical over 7 bases. This CDR3 region has 14 residues. Trimming removed 6 bases from V and 7 bases from J; junction bases left unmatched: 9. Germline V gene sequence: CDR1 MNHEY, CDR2 SVGAGI. The CDR3 sequence is CASRSRTGGQPQHF. The CDR3 DNA is TGTGCCAGCAGATCAAGGACAGGCGGACAGCCCCAGCATTTT.

The chain uses TRBV6-5 and TRBJ2-7; TRBD2 matches 8 bases. CDR3 size: 16 residues. The V segment lost 0 bases and the J segment 2 bases; nucleotides outside the gene matches: 6. Germline values: CDR1 MNHEY, CDR2 SVGAGI. CDR3 sequence (DNA): TGTGCCAGCAGTTACTCAAGCGGGAGTGCAACCTACGAGCAGTACTTC. As protein: CASSYSSGSATYEQYF.

The V call is TRBV7-3, the J call TRBJ2-1, with a tentative D call TRBD2 (5 bases). This CDR3 has 15 residues. Trimming took off 5 bases at V and 0 bases at J, with 11 bases between the two ends. Germline V gene sequence: CDR1 SGHTA, CDR2 FQGTGA. This chain's CDR3 is CASSPAVSSYNEQFF. The CDR3 DNA reads TGTGCCAGCAGCCCAGCGGTAAGCTCCTACAATGAGCAGTTCTTC.

The chain is built from TRBV5-4 and TRBJ2-7; D may be TRBD2 (5 bases). V was trimmed by 4 bases and J by 6 bases, leaving 11 bases between them. There are 12 residues in the CDR3. CDR1 is SGHNT and CDR2 is YYREEE in the germline V gene (reference sequence). The CDR3 coding sequence is TGTGCCAGCAGCCCGATCGAGGGCGAGCAGTACTTC. Residues: CASSPIEGEQYF. The full variable domain, completed using reference TRBV5-4 and TRBJ2-7, is ETGVTQSPTHLIKTRGQQVTLRCSSQSGHNTVSWYQQALGQGPQFIFQYYREEENGRGNFPPRFSGLQFPNYSSELNVNALELDDSALYLCASSPIEGEQYFGPGTRLTVT.

V is TRBV28 and J is TRBJ1-2, with no clear D. The germline V gene encodes CDR1 MDHEN and CDR2 SYDVKM. The CDR3 sequence is 12 residues long. V was shortened by 2 bases and J by 13 bases, with 14 bases between the two germline ends. The CDR3 loop reads CASSLTPSRGTF. Here the CDR3 DNA reads TGTGCCAGCAGTTTAACCCCTAGCCGGGGCACCTTC.

This clone was counted a few times. This chain links TRBV4-1 with TRBJ1-1; possibly TRBD1 for D (5 bases). Trimming took 4 bases from V and 6 from J, leaving 12 bases between them. This CDR3 is built from 13 residues. Per the germline V gene, CDR1 is MGHRA and CDR2 is YSYEKL. CDR3 protein: CASSRDPGAEAFF. DNA of the CDR3: TGCGCCAGCAGCCGGGACCCGGGGGCTGAAGCTTTCTTT.